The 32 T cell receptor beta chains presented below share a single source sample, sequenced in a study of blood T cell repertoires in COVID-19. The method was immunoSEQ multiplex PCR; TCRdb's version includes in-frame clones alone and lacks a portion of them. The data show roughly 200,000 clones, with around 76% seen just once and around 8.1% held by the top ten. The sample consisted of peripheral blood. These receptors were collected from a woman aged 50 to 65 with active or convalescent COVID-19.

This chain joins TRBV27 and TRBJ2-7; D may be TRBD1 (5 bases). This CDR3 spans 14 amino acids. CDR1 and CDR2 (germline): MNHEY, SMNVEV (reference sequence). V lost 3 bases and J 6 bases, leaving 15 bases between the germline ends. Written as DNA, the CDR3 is TGTGCCAGCAGTTTCCTGGGGCCCTCGTTCGAGCAGTACTTC. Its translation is CASSFLGPSFEQYF.

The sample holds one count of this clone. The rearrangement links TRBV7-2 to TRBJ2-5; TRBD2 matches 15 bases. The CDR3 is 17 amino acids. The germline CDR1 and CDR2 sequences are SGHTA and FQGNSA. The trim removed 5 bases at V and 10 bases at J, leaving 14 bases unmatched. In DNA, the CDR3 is TGTGCCAGCAGCCCAACGGGACTAGCGGGGGGAGGTGGTGACCAGTACTTC. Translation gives CASSPTGLAGGGGDQYF.

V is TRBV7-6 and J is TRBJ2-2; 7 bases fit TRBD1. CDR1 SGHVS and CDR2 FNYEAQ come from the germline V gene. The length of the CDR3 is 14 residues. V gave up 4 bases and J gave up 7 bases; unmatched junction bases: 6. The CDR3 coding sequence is TGTGCCAGCAGCTCGACAGGGAATTACGGGGAGCTGTTTTTT. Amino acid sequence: CASSSTGNYGELFF.

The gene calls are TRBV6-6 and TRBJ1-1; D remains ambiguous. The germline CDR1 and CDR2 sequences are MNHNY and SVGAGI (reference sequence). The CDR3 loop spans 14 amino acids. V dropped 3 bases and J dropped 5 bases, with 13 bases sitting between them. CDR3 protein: CASSYSEGQTEAFF. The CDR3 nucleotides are TGTGCCAGCAGTTATTCCGAGGGTCAAACTGAAGCTTTCTTT.

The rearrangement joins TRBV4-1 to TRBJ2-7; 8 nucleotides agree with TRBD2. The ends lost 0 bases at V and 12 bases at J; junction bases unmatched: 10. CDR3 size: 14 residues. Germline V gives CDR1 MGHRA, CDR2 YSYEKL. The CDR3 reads CASSQDTGLVMLYF. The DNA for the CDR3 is TGCGCCAGCAGCCAAGATACGGGACTAGTGATGCTGTACTTC.

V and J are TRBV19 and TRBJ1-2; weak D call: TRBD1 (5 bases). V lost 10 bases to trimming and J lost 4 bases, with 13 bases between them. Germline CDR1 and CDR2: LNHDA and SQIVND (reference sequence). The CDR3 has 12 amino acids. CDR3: CATSREGYGYTF. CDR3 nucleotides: TGTGCCACCTCCAGGGAGGGCTATGGCTACACCTTC.

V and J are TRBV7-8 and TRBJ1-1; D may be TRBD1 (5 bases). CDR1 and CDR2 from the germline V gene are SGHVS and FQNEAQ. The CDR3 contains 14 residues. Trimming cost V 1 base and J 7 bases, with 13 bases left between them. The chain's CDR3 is CASSLGGEWNEAFF. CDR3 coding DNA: TGTGCCAGCAGCTTAGGGGGGGAGTGGAATGAAGCTTTCTTT.

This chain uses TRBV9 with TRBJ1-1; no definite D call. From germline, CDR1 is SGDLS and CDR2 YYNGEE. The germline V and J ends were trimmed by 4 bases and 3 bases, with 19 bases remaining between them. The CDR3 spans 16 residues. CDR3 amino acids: CASSPGGGMEYTEAFF. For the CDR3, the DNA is TGTGCCAGCAGCCCCGGAGGAGGGATGGAGTACACTGAAGCTTTCTTT.

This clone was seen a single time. CDR3 region: CASSHPSTAGGPREQFF. The CDR3 DNA follows: TGCGCCAGCAGCCACCCGAGTACAGCGGGAGGGCCACGTGAGCAGTTCTTC. The chain combines TRBV4-3 with TRBJ2-1; 10 positions agree with TRBD2. CDR1 and CDR2 from the germline V gene are LGHNA and YSLEER. V was pared by 3 bases and J by 9 bases, with 14 bases of the junction left unmatched. This CDR3 spans 17 amino acids.

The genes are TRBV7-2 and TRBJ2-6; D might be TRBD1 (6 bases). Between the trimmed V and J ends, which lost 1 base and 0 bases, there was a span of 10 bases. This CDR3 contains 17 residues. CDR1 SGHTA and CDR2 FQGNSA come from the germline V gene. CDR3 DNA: TGTGCCAGCAGCTTAGGGGGGCCTAACTCTGGGGCCAACGTCCTGACTTTC. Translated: CASSLGGPNSGANVLTF.

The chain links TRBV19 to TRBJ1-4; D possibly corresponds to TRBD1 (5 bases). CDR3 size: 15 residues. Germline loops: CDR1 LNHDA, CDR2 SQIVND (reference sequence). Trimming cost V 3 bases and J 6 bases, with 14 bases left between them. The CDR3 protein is CASSIENQGDEKLFF. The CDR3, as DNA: TGTGCCAGTAGTATTGAAAATCAGGGTGATGAAAAACTGTTTTTT.

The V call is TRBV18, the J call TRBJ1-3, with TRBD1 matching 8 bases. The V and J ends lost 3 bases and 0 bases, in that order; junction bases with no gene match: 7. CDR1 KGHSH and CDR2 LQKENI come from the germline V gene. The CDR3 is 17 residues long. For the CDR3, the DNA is TGTGCCAGCTCACCGAGGACAGGGACACCCTCTGGAAACACCATATATTTT. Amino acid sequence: CASSPRTGTPSGNTIYF.

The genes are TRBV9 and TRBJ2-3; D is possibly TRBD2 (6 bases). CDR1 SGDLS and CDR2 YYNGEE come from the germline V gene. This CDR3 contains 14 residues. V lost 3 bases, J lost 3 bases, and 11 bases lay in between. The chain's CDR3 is CASSARLGTDTQYF. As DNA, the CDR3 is TGTGCCAGCAGCGCGCGACTAGGAACAGATACGCAGTATTTT.

The CDR3 DNA reads as TGTGCCTGGACATTAACAGGGTATTCACCCCTCCACTTT. Protein sequence: CAWTLTGYSPLHF. V and J are TRBV30 and TRBJ1-6; the D gene is possibly TRBD1 (6 bases). Deletions cut 4 bases from V and 8 bases from J, with 12 bases between. Germline CDR1 reads GTSNPN; CDR2 reads SVGIG (reference sequence). The CDR3 extends over 13 amino acids.

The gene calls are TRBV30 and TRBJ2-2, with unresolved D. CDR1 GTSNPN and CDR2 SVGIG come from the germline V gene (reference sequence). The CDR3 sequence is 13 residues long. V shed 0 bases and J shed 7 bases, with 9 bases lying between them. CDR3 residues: CAWSVLGSGELFF. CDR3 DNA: TGTGCCTGGAGTGTACTTGGTAGCGGGGAGCTGTTTTTT. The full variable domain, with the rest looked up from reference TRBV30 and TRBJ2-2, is SQTIHQWPATLVQPVGSPLSLECTVEGTSNPNLYWYRQAAGRGLQLLFYSVGIGQISSEVPQNLSASRPQDRQFILSSKKLLLSDSGFYLCAWSVLGSGELFFGEGSRLTVL.

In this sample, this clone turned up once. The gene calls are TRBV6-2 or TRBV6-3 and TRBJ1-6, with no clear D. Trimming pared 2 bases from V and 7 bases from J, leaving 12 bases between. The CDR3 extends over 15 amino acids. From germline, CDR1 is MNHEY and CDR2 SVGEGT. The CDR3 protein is CASSYAGPRNSPLHF. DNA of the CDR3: TGTGCCAGCAGTTACGCTGGGCCAAGAAATTCACCCCTCCACTTT.

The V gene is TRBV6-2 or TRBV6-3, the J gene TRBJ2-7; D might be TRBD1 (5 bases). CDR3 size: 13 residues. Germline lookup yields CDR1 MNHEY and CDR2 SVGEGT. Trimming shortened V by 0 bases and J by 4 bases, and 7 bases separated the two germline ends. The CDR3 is CASSYSTAYEQYF. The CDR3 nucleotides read TGTGCCAGCAGTTACTCGACAGCGTACGAGCAGTACTTC.

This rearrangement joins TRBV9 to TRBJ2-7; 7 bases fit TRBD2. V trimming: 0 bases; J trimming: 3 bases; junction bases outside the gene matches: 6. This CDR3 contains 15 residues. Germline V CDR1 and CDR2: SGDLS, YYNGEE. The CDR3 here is CASSVAGGRNYEQYF. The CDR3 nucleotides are TGTGCCAGCAGCGTAGCTGGCGGGAGAAACTACGAGCAGTACTTC. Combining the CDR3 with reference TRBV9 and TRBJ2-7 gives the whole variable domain DSGVTQTPKHLITATGQRVTLRCSPRSGDLSVYWYQQSLDQGLQFLIQYYNGEERAKGNILERFSAQQFPDLHSELNLSSLELGDSALYFCASSVAGGRNYEQYFGPGTRLTVT.

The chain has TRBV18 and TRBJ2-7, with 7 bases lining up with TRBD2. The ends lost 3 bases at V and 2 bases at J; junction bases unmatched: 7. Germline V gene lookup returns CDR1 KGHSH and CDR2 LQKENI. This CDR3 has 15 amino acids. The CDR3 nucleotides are TGTGCCAGCTCACCCCCCGGGGGAGGGGCCTACGAGCAGTACTTC. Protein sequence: CASSPPGGGAYEQYF.

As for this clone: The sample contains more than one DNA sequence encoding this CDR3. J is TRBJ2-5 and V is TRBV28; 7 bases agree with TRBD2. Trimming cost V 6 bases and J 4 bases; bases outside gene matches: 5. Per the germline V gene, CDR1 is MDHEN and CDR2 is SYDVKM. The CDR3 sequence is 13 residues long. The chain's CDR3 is CASSSGGGETQYF. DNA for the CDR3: TGTGCCAGCAGCTCGGGGGGTGGAGAGACCCAGTACTTC.

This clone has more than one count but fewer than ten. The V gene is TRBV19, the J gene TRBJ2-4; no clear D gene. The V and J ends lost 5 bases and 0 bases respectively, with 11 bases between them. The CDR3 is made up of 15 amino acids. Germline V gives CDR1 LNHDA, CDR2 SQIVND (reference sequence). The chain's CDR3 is CASSPTGLAKNIQYF. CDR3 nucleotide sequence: TGTGCCAGTAGTCCGACCGGGTTAGCCAAAAACATTCAGTACTTC.

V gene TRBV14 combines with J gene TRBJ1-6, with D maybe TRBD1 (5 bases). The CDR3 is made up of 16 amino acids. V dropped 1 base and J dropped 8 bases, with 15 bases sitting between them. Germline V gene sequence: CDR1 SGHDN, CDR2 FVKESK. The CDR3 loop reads CASSQGGLLGHSPLHF. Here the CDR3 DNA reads TGTGCCAGCAGCCAAGGGGGACTGCTCGGCCATTCACCCCTCCACTTT.

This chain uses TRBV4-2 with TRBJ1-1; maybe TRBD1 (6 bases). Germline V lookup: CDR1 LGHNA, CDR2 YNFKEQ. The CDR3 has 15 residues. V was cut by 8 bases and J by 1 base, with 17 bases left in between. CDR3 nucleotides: TGTGCCAGCTTGCCAGGGGATAGCTCGAACACTGAAGCTTTCTTT. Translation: CASLPGDSSNTEAFF.

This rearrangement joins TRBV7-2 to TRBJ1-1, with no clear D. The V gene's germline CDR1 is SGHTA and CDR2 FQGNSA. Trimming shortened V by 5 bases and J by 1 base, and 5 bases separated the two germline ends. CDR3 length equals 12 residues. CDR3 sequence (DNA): TGTGCCAGCAGCCGACAGAACACTGAAGCTTTCTTT. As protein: CASSRQNTEAFF.

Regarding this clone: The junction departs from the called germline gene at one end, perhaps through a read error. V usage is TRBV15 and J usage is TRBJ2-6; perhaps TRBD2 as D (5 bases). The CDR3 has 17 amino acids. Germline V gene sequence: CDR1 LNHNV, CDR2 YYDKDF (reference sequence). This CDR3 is CATSREVRGAGTNVLTF. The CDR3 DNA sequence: TGTGCCACCAGCAGAGAGGTTCGGGGAGCTGGGACCAACGTCCTGACTTTC.

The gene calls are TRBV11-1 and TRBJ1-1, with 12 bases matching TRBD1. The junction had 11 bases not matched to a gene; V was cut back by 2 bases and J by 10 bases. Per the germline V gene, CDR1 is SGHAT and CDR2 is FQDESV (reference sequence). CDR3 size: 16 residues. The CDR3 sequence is CASSLLRGTGGLGAFF. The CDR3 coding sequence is TGTGCCAGCAGCTTATTACGCGGGACAGGGGGCCTGGGAGCTTTCTTT.

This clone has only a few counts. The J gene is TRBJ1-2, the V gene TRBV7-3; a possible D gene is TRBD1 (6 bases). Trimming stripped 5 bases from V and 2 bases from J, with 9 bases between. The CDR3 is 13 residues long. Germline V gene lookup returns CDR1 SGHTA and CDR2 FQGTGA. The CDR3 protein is CASSPDRNYGYTF. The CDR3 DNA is TGTGCCAGCAGCCCCGACAGGAACTATGGCTACACCTTC. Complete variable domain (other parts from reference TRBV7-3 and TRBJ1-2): GAGVSQTPSNKVTEKGKYVELRCDPISGHTALYWYRQSLGQGPEFLIYFQGTGAADDSGLPNDRFFAVRPEGSVSTLKIQRTERGDSAVYLCASSPDRNYGYTFGSGTRLTVV.

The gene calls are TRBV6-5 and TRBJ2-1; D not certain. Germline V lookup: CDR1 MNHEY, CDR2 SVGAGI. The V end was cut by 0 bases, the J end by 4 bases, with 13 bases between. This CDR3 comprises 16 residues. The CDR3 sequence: CASSYSYSRAYNEQFF. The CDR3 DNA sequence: TGTGCCAGCAGTTACTCCTATAGCAGAGCTTACAATGAGCAGTTCTTC.

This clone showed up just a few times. CDR3 amino acids: CASNRWDREVQPQHF. For the CDR3, the DNA is TGTGCCAGTAACCGGTGGGACAGGGAGGTTCAGCCCCAGCATTTT. The chain joins TRBV19 to TRBJ1-5; TRBD1 aligns across 9 bases. Germline CDR1 is LNHDA and CDR2 is SQIVND (reference sequence). The CDR3 runs to 15 residues. Trimming at V came to 7 bases and at J to 6 bases, leaving 10 bases not matched to a gene.

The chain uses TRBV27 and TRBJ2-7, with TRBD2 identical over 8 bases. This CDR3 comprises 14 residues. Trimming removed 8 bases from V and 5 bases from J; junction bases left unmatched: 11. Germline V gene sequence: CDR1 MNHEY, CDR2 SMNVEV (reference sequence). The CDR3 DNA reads TGTGCCAGCTCGCGCAGCGGGAGAGTGCACGAGCAGTACTTC. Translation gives CASSRSGRVHEQYF.

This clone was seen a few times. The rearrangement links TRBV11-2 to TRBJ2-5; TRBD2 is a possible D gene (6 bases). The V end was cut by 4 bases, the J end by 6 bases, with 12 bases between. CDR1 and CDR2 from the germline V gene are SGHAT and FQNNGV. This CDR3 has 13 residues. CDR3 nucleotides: TGTGCCAGCAGCTGGGCAGGCGGGAAGACCCAGTACTTC. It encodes CASSWAGGKTQYF.

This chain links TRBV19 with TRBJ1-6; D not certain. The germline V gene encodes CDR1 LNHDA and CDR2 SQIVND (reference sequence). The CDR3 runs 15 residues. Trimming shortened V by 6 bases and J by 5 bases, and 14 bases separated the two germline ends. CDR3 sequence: CASSINPTDNSPLHF. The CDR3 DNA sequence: TGTGCCAGTAGCATAAACCCCACAGATAATTCACCCCTCCACTTT.